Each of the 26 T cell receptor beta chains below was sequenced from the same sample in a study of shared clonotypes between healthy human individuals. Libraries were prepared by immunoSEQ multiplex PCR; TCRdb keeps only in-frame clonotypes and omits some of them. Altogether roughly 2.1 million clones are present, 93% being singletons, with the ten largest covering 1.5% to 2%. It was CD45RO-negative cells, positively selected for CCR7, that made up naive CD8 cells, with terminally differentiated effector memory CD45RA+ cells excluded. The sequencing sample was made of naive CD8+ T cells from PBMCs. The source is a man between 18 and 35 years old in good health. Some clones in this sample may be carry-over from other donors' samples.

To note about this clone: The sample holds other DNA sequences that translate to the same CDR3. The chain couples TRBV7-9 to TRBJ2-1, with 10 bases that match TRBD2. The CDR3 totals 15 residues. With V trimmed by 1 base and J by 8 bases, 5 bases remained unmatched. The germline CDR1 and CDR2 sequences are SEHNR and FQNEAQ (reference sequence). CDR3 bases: TGTGCCAGCAGCTTAGGTCCTAGCGGGAGCTATGAGCAGTTCTTC. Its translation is CASSLGPSGSYEQFF.

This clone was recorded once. CDR3 sequence: CASSVGLAGGREQYF. CDR3 sequence (DNA): TGTGCCAGCAGCGTGGGACTAGCGGGAGGAAGGGAGCAGTACTTC. The gene calls are TRBV9 and TRBJ2-7; 15 bases agree with TRBD2. The CDR3 has 15 residues. Germline CDR1 is SGDLS and CDR2 is YYNGEE. Trimming at V came to 2 bases and at J to 7 bases, leaving 4 bases not matched to a gene.

The CDR3 DNA reads TGTGCCAGCAGCTTACCCTTTAGACAGGAAAACTATGGCTACACCTTC. Translating gives CASSLPFRQENYGYTF. The chain has TRBV7-9 and TRBJ1-2; possible D gene TRBD1, 6 bases. The CDR3 sequence is 16 residues long. Trimming pared 2 bases from V and 2 bases from J, leaving 15 bases between. CDR1 is SEHNR and CDR2 is FQNEAQ in the germline V gene (reference sequence).

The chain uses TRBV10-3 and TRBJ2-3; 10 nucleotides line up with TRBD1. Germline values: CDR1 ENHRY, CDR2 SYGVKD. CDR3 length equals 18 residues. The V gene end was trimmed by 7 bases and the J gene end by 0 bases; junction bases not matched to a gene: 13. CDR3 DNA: TGTGCCATCAACGGACAGGGGGTCCTCTTATCTAGCACAGATACGCAGTATTTT. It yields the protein CAINGQGVLLSSTDTQYF.

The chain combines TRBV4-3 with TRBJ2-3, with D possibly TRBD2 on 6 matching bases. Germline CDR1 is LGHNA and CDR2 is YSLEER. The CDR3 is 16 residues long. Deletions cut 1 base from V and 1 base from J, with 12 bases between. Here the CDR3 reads CASSQAIGGGTDTQYF. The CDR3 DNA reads TGCGCCAGCAGCCAAGCCATCGGGGGAGGCACAGATACGCAGTATTTT.

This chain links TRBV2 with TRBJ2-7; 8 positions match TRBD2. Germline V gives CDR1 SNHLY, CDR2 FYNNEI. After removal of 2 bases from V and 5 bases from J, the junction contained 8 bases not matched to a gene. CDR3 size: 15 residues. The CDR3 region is CASSEWASGWDEQYF. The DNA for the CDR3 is TGTGCCAGCAGTGAATGGGCTAGCGGGTGGGACGAGCAGTACTTC.

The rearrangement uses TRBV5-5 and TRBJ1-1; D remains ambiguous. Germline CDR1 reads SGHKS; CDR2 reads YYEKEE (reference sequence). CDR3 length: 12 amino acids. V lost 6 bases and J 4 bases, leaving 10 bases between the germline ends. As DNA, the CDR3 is TGTGCCAGCATCCTGGACGGCACTGAAGCTTTCTTT. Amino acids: CASILDGTEAFF.

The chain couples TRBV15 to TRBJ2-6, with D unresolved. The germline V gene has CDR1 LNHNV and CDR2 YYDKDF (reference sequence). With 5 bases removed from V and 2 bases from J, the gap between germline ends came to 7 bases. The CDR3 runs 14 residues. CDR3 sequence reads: CATSGNPGANVLTF. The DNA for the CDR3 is TGTGCCACCAGCGGTAACCCTGGGGCCAACGTCCTGACTTTC.

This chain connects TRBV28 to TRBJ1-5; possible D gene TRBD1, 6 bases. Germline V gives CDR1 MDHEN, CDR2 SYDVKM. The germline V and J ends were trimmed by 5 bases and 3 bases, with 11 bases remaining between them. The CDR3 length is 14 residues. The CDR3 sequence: CASSRRDNNQPQHF. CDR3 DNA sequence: TGTGCCAGCAGTCGCCGGGACAACAATCAGCCCCAGCATTTT.

DNA for the CDR3: TGCGCCAGCAGCCAAACGACCTACCTCTACGAGCAGTACTTC. The encoded protein is CASSQTTYLYEQYF. The genes are TRBV4-1 and TRBJ2-7, with no clear D. Trimming pared 2 bases from V and 3 bases from J, leaving 11 bases between. The germline V gene has CDR1 MGHRA and CDR2 YSYEKL. This CDR3 spans 14 amino acids.

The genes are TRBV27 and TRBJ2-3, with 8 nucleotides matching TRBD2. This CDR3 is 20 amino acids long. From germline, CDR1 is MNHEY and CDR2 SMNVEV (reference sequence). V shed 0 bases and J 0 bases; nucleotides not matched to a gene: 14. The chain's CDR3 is CASSLSKLASGRASTDTQYF. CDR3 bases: TGTGCCAGCAGTTTATCGAAATTGGCTAGCGGGCGGGCTAGCACAGATACGCAGTATTTT.

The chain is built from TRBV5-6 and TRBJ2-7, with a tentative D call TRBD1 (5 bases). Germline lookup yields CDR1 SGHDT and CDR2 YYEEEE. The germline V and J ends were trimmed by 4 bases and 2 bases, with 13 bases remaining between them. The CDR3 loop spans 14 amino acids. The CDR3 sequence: CASSLQVGAYEQYF. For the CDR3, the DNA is TGTGCCAGCAGCCTGCAGGTAGGGGCCTACGAGCAGTACTTC.

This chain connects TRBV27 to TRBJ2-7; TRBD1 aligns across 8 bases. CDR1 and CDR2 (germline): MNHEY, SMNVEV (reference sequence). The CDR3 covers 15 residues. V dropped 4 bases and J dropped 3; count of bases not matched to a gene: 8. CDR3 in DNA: TGTGCCAGCAGTTCCCCTATCGGACAGGGCTACGAGCAGTACTTC. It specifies CASSSPIGQGYEQYF.

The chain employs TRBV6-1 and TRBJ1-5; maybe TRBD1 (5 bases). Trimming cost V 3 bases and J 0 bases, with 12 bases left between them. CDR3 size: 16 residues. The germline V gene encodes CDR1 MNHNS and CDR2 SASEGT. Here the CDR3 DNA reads TGTGCCAGCAGTGATTGGGGCTATTTTAGCAATCAGCCCCAGCATTTT. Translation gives CASSDWGYFSNQPQHF.

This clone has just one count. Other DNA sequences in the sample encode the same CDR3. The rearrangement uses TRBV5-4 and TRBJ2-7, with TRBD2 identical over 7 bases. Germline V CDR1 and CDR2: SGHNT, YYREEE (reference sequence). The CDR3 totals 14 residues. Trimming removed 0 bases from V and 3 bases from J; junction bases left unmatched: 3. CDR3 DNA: TGTGCCAGCAGCTTGGGCGGGAGTTTCTACGAGCAGTACTTC. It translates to CASSLGGSFYEQYF.

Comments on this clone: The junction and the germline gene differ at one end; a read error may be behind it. The CDR3: CANSQAMLGGTEAFF. The CDR3 DNA sequence: TGCGCCAACAGCCAAGCGATGTTGGGCGGCACTGAAGCTTTCTTT. The rearrangement links TRBV4-3 to TRBJ1-1, with no clear D. CDR1 is LGHNA and CDR2 is YSLEER in the germline V gene. This CDR3 comprises 15 residues.

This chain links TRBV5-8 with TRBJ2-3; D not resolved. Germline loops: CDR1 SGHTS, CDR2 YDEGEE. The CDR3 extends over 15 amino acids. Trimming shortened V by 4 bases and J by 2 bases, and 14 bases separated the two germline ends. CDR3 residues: CASSLGARPTDTQYF. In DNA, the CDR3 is TGTGCCAGCAGCCTGGGCGCCCGCCCCACAGATACGCAGTATTTT.

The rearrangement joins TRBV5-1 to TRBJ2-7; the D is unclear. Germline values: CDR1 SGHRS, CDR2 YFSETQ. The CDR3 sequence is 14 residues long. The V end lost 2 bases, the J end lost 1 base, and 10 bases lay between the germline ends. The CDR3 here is CASSFESTSYEQYF. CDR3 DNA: TGCGCCAGCAGCTTCGAGAGTACGTCCTACGAGCAGTACTTC.

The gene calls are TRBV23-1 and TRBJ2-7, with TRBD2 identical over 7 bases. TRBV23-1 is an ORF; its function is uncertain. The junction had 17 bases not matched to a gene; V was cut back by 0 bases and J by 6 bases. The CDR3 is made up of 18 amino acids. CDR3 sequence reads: CASSQSGLRTRRLSEQYF. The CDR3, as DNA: TGCGCCAGCAGTCAATCGGGTCTAAGGACTAGACGTCTCTCCGAGCAGTACTTC.

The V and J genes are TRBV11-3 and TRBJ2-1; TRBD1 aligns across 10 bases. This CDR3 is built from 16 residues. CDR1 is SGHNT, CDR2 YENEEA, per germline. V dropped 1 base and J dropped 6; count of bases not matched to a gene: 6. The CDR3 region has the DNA TGTGCCAGCAGCTTAGCCACGGGACAGGGGTTCAATGAGCAGTTCTTC. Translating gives CASSLATGQGFNEQFF.

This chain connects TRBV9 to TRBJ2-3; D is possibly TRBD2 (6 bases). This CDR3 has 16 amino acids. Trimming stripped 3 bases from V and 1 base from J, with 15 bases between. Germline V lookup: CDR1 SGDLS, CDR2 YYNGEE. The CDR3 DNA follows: TGTGCCAGCAGCGAAAGACTAGGGAGAGGCACAGATACGCAGTATTTT. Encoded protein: CASSERLGRGTDTQYF.

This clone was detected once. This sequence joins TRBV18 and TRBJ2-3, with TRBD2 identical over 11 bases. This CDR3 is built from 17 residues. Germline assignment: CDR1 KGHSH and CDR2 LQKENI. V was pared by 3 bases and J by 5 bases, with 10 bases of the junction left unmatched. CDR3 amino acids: CASSPKKLAGVVDTQYF. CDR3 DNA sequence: TGTGCCAGCTCACCCAAAAAACTAGCGGGAGTGGTAGATACGCAGTATTTT.

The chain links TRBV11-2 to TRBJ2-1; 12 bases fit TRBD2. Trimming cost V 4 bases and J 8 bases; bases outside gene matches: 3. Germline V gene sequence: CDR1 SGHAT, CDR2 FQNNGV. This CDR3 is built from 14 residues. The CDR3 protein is CASSSSGRDYEQFF. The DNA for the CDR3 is TGTGCCAGCAGCTCTAGCGGGAGGGACTATGAGCAGTTCTTC.

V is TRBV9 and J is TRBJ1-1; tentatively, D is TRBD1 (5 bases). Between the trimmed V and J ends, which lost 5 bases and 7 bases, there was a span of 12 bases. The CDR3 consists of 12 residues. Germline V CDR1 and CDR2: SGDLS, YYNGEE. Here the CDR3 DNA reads TGTGCCAGCAGTCTTCCGGGGCTTGAAGCTTTCTTT. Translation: CASSLPGLEAFF. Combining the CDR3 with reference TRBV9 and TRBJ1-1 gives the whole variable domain DSGVTQTPKHLITATGQRVTLRCSPRSGDLSVYWYQQSLDQGLQFLIQYYNGEERAKGNILERFSAQQFPDLHSELNLSSLELGDSALYFCASSLPGLEAFFGQGTRLTVV.

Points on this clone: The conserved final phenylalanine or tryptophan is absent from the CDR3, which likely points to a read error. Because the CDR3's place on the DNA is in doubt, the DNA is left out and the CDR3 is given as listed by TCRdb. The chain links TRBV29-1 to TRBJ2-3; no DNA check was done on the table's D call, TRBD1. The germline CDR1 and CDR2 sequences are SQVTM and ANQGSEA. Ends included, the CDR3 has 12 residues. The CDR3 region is CSVLPLDRGLES.

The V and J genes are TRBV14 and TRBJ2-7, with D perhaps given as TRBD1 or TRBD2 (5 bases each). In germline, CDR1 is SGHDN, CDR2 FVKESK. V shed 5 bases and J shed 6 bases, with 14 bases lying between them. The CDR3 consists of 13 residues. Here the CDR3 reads CASSFLGVGEQYF. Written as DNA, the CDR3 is TGTGCCAGCAGCTTTCTGGGGGTGGGCGAGCAGTACTTC.